The clone carrying this T cell receptor beta chain was recorded many times. Its antigen remains unidentified. This specimen belongs to a study of regulatory T cells in long-lasting Graves disease. Study conclusions and caveats: Persistent Graves' patients had lower TCR diversity than newly diagnosed ones. Thyroid tissue went unexamined; only peripheral blood was analyzed.

Building the TCR beta libraries relied on iRepertoire HTBI primers, and CDR3 regions underwent Arm-PCR. One entry per CDR3 protein, called by TCRdb with MiXCR from the multiplex PCR reads. The table records a few hundred thousand distinct CDR3 sequences, roughly a quarter of them present only once. Regarding time point: persistent/refractory GD, antithyroid drugs over 5 years with positive TRAb. Construction of the TCR library relied on RNA isolated from PBMCs. The CDR3 spans 14 residues. With 2 bases removed from V and 1 base from J, the gap between germline ends came to 9 bases. CDR1 is SGHRS, CDR2 YFSETQ, per germline.

The source of this sequence is a female donor with Graves disease. V gene TRBV5-1 combines with J gene TRBJ1-1; D is perhaps TRBD1 (5 bases). Here the sequenced sample was peripheral blood mononuclear cells (PBMCs), taken when the disease was refractory, from a patient treated with antithyroid drugs. The CDR3 reads CASSLSTANTEAFF. The CDR3 nucleotides read TGCGCCAGCAGCTTATCGACAGCGAACACTGAAGCTTTCTTT.